This passage covers 30 T cell receptor beta chains from one sample sequenced in a study of early T cells in non-severe SARS-CoV-2 infection. Via MiXCR, TCRdb re-called the 5' RACE reads, giving one row per CDR3 protein. This table holds some 50,000 distinct CDR3 sequences, 5.6% found once. The sequenced sample consisted of whole blood. These receptor sequences come from an adult who was a healthcare worker with PCR-confirmed SARS-CoV-2 infection or an uninfected control (not recorded which).

This clonotype has at least ten counts. V is TRBV12-3 or TRBV12-4 and J is TRBJ1-2; TRBD1 is a possible D gene (5 bases). The CDR3 is 15 amino acids. V lost 4 bases to trimming and J lost 4 bases, with 16 bases between them. In DNA form, the CDR3 reads TGTGCCAGCAGTTCCCCCAGAAAGGGGAGCTATGGCTACACCTTC. Protein product: CASSSPRKGSYGYTF.

This clonotype has a handful of counts. This sequence joins TRBV4-2 and TRBJ2-3; the D gene is possibly TRBD2 (5 bases). From germline, CDR1 is LGHNA and CDR2 YNFKEQ. Trimming removed 1 base at V and 10 bases at J, with 15 bases between. This CDR3 comprises 14 residues. The CDR3 DNA reads as TGTGCCAGCAGCCAAGGGATAGCTACGGGATCGCAGTATTTT. Protein sequence: CASSQGIATGSQYF.

V and J are TRBV3-1 and TRBJ2-3; TRBD2 matches 10 bases. This CDR3 is 15 amino acids long. Germline CDR1 and CDR2: LGHDT and YNNKEL (reference sequence). V was clipped by 4 bases and J by 2 bases; unmatched bases: 3. The CDR3 DNA sequence: TGTGCCAGCAGCCCTAGCGGGAGCCACACAGATACGCAGTATTTT. Amino acid sequence: CASSPSGSHTDTQYF.

This clonotype occurred a few times. The rearrangement joins TRBV10-1 to TRBJ2-4, with D unresolved. The CDR3 is 16 amino acids. The germline V gene encodes CDR1 WNHNN and CDR2 SYGVQD (reference sequence). V was pared by 5 bases and J by 2 bases, with 16 bases between. CDR3 protein: CASSPGPWGTKNIQYF. The CDR3 DNA is TGCGCCAGCAGTCCCGGCCCATGGGGTACCAAAAACATTCAGTACTTC.

The sample holds many counts of this clonotype. The V call is TRBV12-3 or TRBV12-4, the J call TRBJ1-2, with TRBD1 identical over 8 bases. The V gene end was trimmed by 4 bases and the J gene end by 2 bases; junction bases not matched to a gene: 3. CDR3 length equals 14 residues. The CDR3 DNA sequence: TGTGCCAGCAGTTGGGACAGGTCCAACTATGGCTACACCTTC. Protein sequence: CASSWDRSNYGYTF.

This clonotype turned up a few times. The gene calls are TRBV5-4 and TRBJ2-1, with D perhaps matching TRBD2 (5 bases). The germline V gene has CDR1 SGHNT and CDR2 YYREEE (reference sequence). V was cut by 3 bases and J by 10 bases, with 17 bases left in between. The CDR3 loop spans 14 amino acids. The CDR3 region has the DNA TGTGCCAGCAGCTCCCTTCTGCGGGCTAGGGAGCAGTTCTTC. It translates to CASSSLLRAREQFF. Full variable domain (outside the CDR3, taken from reference TRBV5-4 and TRBJ2-1): ETGVTQSPTHLIKTRGQQVTLRCSSQSGHNTVSWYQQALGQGPQFIFQYYREEENGRGNFPPRFSGLQFPNYSSELNVNALELDDSALYLCASSSLLRAREQFFGPGTRLTVL.

This clonotype has ten or more counts. The chain couples TRBV12-3 or TRBV12-4 to TRBJ1-1; D is uncertain. CDR3 length: 11 amino acids. V was cut by 10 bases and J by 2 bases, with 8 bases left in between. DNA for the CDR3: TGTGCCATAGACCCAAACACTGAAGCTTTCTTT. It encodes CAIDPNTEAFF.

This clonotype was seen many times. V gene TRBV19 combines with J gene TRBJ2-1, with TRBD1 matching 8 bases. The CDR3 length is 14 residues. The V gene's germline CDR1 is LNHDA and CDR2 SQIVND (reference sequence). Trimming at V came to 11 bases and at J to 9 bases, leaving 15 bases not matched to a gene. CDR3 coding DNA: TGTGCCGCCAGGGGGCCAACAGGTCATGCTGAGCAGTTCTTC. It translates to CAARGPTGHAEQFF.

In this sample, this clonotype turned up many times. The rearrangement uses TRBV30 and TRBJ1-6; D uncertain. Trimming removed 0 bases from V and 10 bases from J, with 10 bases in between. In germline, CDR1 is GTSNPN, CDR2 SVGIG (reference sequence). The CDR3 totals 13 residues. CDR3 DNA sequence: TGTGCCTGGAGTGTGGAGTTTGGGTCACCCCTCCACTTT. Translating gives CAWSVEFGSPLHF.

The chain employs TRBV18 and TRBJ2-5, with unresolved D. CDR3 length equals 14 residues. The germline V gene encodes CDR1 KGHSH and CDR2 LQKENI. The V end lost 0 bases, the J end lost 1 base, and 6 bases lay between the germline ends. CDR3 sequence reads: CASSPPRFQETQYF. CDR3 bases: TGTGCCAGCTCACCACCCCGGTTCCAAGAGACCCAGTACTTC.

In this sample, this clonotype turned up many times. The J gene is TRBJ2-5, the V gene TRBV5-5; D remains unclear. Germline-derived CDR1 and CDR2 are SGHKS and YYEKEE (reference sequence). Trimming took off 2 bases at V and 2 bases at J, with 1 base between the two ends. This CDR3 has 11 amino acids. CDR3 DNA sequence: TGTGCCAGCAGCTTACAAGAGACCCAGTACTTC. Translating it yields CASSLQETQYF.

Ten or more counts support this clonotype. This chain links TRBV30 with TRBJ1-3; 9 nucleotides align to TRBD1. V shed 5 bases and J 1 base; nucleotides not matched to a gene: 3. In germline, CDR1 is GTSNPN, CDR2 SVGIG (reference sequence). The CDR3 loop spans 14 amino acids. CDR3 sequence reads: CAWAGTGSGNTIYF. The CDR3 coding sequence is TGTGCCTGGGCCGGGACAGGGTCTGGAAACACCATATATTTT.

This clonotype came up many times. A read error may produce the germline difference seen at one junction end. The J gene is TRBJ2-7, the V gene TRBV6-2 or TRBV6-3, with D tentatively TRBD2 (6 bases). CDR3 length equals 14 residues. CDR1 is MNHEY, CDR2 SVGEGT, per germline. CDR3 loop: CASSEKWAGTSNFF. CDR3 in DNA: TGTGCCAGCAGTGAAAAGTGGGCGGGGACCTCGAATTTCTTC.

Notes on this clonotype: Since a much larger clone is just one base distant, this may be a read error. The CDR3 protein is CTSSSAQGRETQYF. The DNA of the CDR3 is TGTACCAGCAGTTCGGCACAGGGACGAGAGACCCAGTACTTC. The chain is built from TRBV27 and TRBJ2-5; maybe TRBD1 (6 bases). The CDR3 is made up of 14 amino acids. The V gene's germline CDR1 is MNHEY and CDR2 SMNVEV (reference sequence).

This clonotype came up once. This may arise from a read error, as a much more abundant clone is one base away. In nucleotides, the CDR3 is TGTGCCAGCAGCGTAGGGCCGAGCTCCCACAATGAGCAGTTCTTC. Its protein product is CASSVGPSSHNEQFF. This rearrangement joins TRBV9 to TRBJ2-1; D is uncertain. Per germline, CDR1 SGDLS and CDR2 YYNGEE. There are 15 residues in the CDR3.

This clonotype was seen a handful of times. This chain links TRBV18 with TRBJ2-7; 8 bases line up with TRBD1. CDR3 length: 16 residues. V shed 0 bases and J 3 bases; nucleotides not matched to a gene: 7. Germline lookup yields CDR1 KGHSH and CDR2 LQKENI. CDR3 in amino acids: CASSPPHVGQGYEQYF. The CDR3 DNA is TGTGCCAGCTCACCACCCCACGTTGGACAGGGCTACGAGCAGTACTTC.

The sample holds many counts of this clonotype. The junction shows a germline mismatch at one end, possibly a read error. V and J are TRBV7-7 and TRBJ2-5; no clear D gene. CDR1 is SSHAT and CDR2 is FNYEAQ in the germline V gene (reference sequence). This CDR3 has 14 amino acids. The CDR3 coding sequence is TGTGCTAGCAGCTTACGATACCCCCAAGAGACCCAGTACTTC. Translating it yields CASSLRYPQETQYF.

Ten or more counts support this clonotype. The chain couples TRBV12-3 or TRBV12-4 to TRBJ1-5; D gene uncertain. V was trimmed by 2 bases and J by 9 bases, leaving 8 bases between them. The CDR3 covers 12 residues. CDR3: CASSLSDAPQHF. The DNA of the CDR3 is TGTGCCAGCAGTTTATCGGACGCGCCCCAGCATTTT.

This clonotype was observed a few times. The chain joins TRBV30 to TRBJ2-6; a weak D match, TRBD1 (5 bases). The CDR3 contains 16 residues. Trimming pared 2 bases from V and 2 bases from J, leaving 13 bases between. CDR1 is GTSNPN, CDR2 SVGIG, per germline (reference sequence). CDR3 nucleotides: TGTGCCTGGAGTATTCTAGGGGCGACTGGGGCCAACGTCCTGACTTTC. The encoded protein is CAWSILGATGANVLTF. Filled out from reference TRBV30 and TRBJ2-6, the complete variable domain reads SQTIHQWPATLVQPVGSPLSLECTVEGTSNPNLYWYRQAAGRGLQLLFYSVGIGQISSEVPQNLSASRPQDRQFILSSKKLLLSDSGFYLCAWSILGATGANVLTFGAGSRLTVL.

The sample holds many counts of this clonotype. This chain links TRBV6-2 or TRBV6-3 with TRBJ2-3, with 7 bases identical to TRBD2. The CDR3 runs 15 residues. With 5 bases clipped from V and 0 bases from J, the junction kept 5 bases outside the gene matches. Germline V CDR1 and CDR2: MNHEY, SVGEGT. The CDR3 sequence: CASSKRLASTDTQYF. CDR3 bases: TGTGCCAGCAGTAAGCGACTAGCTAGCACAGATACGCAGTATTTT.

This clonotype was observed a handful of times. The chain recombines TRBV29-1 with TRBJ2-1; no firm D call. Per germline, CDR1 SQVTM and CDR2 ANQGSEA. This CDR3 is built from 9 residues. With 4 bases removed from V and 10 bases from J, the gap between germline ends came to 5 bases. The CDR3 here is CSVGWEQFF. CDR3 bases: TGCAGCGTTGGATGGGAGCAGTTCTTC.

This clonotype was counted at least ten times. CDR3 amino acids: CAISDSGISTDTQYF. The CDR3 bases are TGTGCCATCAGTGACTCGGGGATTAGCACAGATACGCAGTATTTT. The chain combines TRBV10-3 with TRBJ2-3; D perhaps matches TRBD2 (5 bases). Germline V gene lookup returns CDR1 ENHRY and CDR2 SYGVKD. Deletions cut 3 bases from V and 0 bases from J, with 10 bases between. CDR3 length equals 15 residues.

V usage is TRBV6-1 and J usage is TRBJ2-1; possible D gene TRBD2, 5 bases. Trimming pared 6 bases from V and 4 bases from J, leaving 13 bases between. Germline loops: CDR1 MNHNS, CDR2 SASEGT. The CDR3 is 14 amino acids. CDR3 sequence (DNA): TGTGCCAGCAGACCCCTTCCGGGATACAATGAGCAGTTCTTC. Encoded protein: CASRPLPGYNEQFF.

This clonotype was counted between two and nine times. The chain couples TRBV7-9 to TRBJ1-4; no firm D call. From germline, CDR1 is SEHNR and CDR2 FQNEAQ (reference sequence). The CDR3 extends over 16 amino acids. V gave up 0 bases and J gave up 7 bases, with 15 bases separating them. The CDR3 nucleotides are TGTGCCAGCAGCTTAGCGCCGAAGGGATCGCGTGAAAAACTGTTTTTT. It encodes CASSLAPKGSREKLFF.

This clonotype was counted many times. The V and J genes are TRBV20-1 and TRBJ2-1; the D gene is possibly TRBD1 (5 bases). From germline, CDR1 is DFQATT and CDR2 SNEGSKA (reference sequence). V was shortened by 0 bases and J by 9 bases, with 21 bases between the two germline ends. CDR3 length: 16 amino acids. DNA of the CDR3: TGCAGTGCTAGAGATATCGTCCAGGGCCATCCGGCTGAGCAGTTCTTC. As protein: CSARDIVQGHPAEQFF.

This clonotype came up a few times. This chain links TRBV28 with TRBJ2-5; the D is unclear. The CDR3 sequence is 11 residues long. With 7 bases removed from V and 2 bases from J, the gap between germline ends came to 5 bases. The germline V gene encodes CDR1 MDHEN and CDR2 SYDVKM. This chain's CDR3 is CASTSQETQYF. CDR3 nucleotide sequence: TGTGCCAGCACTTCTCAAGAGACCCAGTACTTC.

This clonotype was counted ten times or more. This chain uses TRBV4-1 with TRBJ1-5; TRBD1 matches at 7 bases. CDR3 size: 15 residues. CDR1 and CDR2 (germline): MGHRA, YSYEKL. V was pared by 2 bases and J by 4 bases, with 5 bases of the junction left unmatched. This chain's CDR3 is CASSQTVQGNQPQHF. CDR3 sequence (DNA): TGCGCCAGCAGCCAAACCGTACAGGGGAATCAGCCCCAGCATTTT.

This clonotype occurred many times. The V and J genes are TRBV15 and TRBJ1-3, with D uncertain. V lost 1 base and J 2 bases, leaving 6 bases between the germline ends. The CDR3 extends over 14 amino acids. The germline V gene encodes CDR1 LNHNV and CDR2 YYDKDF (reference sequence). The CDR3 here is CATSRAAAGNTIYF. In DNA form, the CDR3 reads TGTGCCACCAGCAGAGCGGCAGCTGGAAACACCATATATTTT.

This clonotype showed up many times. The chain recombines TRBV11-3 with TRBJ2-5; D gene uncertain. Germline-derived CDR1 and CDR2 are SGHNT and YENEEA. V gave up 5 bases and J gave up 5 bases, with 12 bases separating them. The CDR3 runs 13 residues. The CDR3 region is CASSLLVGETQYF. The CDR3 region has the DNA TGTGCCAGCAGCCTTCTCGTTGGGGAGACCCAGTACTTC.

This clonotype was seen ten or more times. The J gene is TRBJ2-7, the V gene TRBV20-1; 7 positions match TRBD1. With V trimmed by 3 bases and J by 1 base, 12 bases remained unmatched. CDR3 size: 16 residues. Looked up from germline, CDR1 is DFQATT and CDR2 is SNEGSKA (reference sequence). Here the CDR3 DNA reads TGCAGTGCTAGGGGCCAAATACAGGGGCTGTCCTACGAGCAGTACTTC. It is translated as CSARGQIQGLSYEQYF.